Following are 30 T cell receptor beta chains from one sample sequenced in a study of T cell responses to AZD1222 COVID-19 vaccine. Using immunoSEQ multiplex PCR, the repertoire was profiled, and TCRdb retains in-frame clones only, with some absent. Found here are fewer than 120,000 clones, nearly 90% of them singletons; the top ten hold around 3%. This specimen was peripheral blood, taken on day 0 of AZD1222 vaccination. These receptors originate from an adult in good health.

J is TRBJ2-1 and V is TRBV14; D may be TRBD1 (5 bases). The CDR3 totals 13 residues. V gave up 4 bases and J gave up 4 bases, with 8 bases separating them. Germline V gene data show CDR1 as SGHDN and CDR2 as FVKESK. CDR3 sequence reads: CASSLQVYNEQFF. The CDR3, as DNA: TGTGCCAGCAGCCTACAGGTGTACAATGAGCAGTTCTTC.

The chain joins TRBV28 to TRBJ1-2, with TRBD1 identical over 8 bases. The germline V gene encodes CDR1 MDHEN and CDR2 SYDVKM. V dropped 8 bases and J dropped 13; count of bases not matched to a gene: 9. The CDR3 runs to 11 residues. CDR3 sequence: CASWTGRRVTF. The CDR3, as DNA: TGTGCCAGCTGGACAGGGCGCCGGGTCACCTTC.

The V call is TRBV6-5, the J call TRBJ1-5, with D hard to call. Germline CDR1 MNHEY, CDR2 SVGAGI. Trimming shortened V by 2 bases and J by 2 bases, and 7 bases separated the two germline ends. This CDR3 contains 14 residues. This CDR3 reads CASSYGEGNQPQHF. CDR3 coding DNA: TGTGCCAGCAGTTACGGAGAGGGCAATCAGCCCCAGCATTTT.

This sequence joins TRBV15 and TRBJ2-5; D gene ambiguous. CDR1 LNHNV and CDR2 YYDKDF come from the germline V gene (reference sequence). The V end lost 0 bases, the J end lost 4 bases, and 6 bases lay between the germline ends. The CDR3 covers 13 residues. The CDR3 reads CATSRDPGETQYF. CDR3 nucleotide sequence: TGTGCCACCAGCAGAGATCCTGGAGAGACCCAGTACTTC.

The chain recombines TRBV28 with TRBJ2-2; the match to TRBD1 covers 8 bases. The CDR3 has 14 amino acids. The germline V gene has CDR1 MDHEN and CDR2 SYDVKM. Unmatched junction bases numbered 8, after V lost 10 bases and J lost 4 bases. Here the CDR3 reads CATARQGTTGELFF. The CDR3 DNA follows: TGTGCCACTGCCCGACAGGGGACCACCGGGGAGCTGTTTTTT.

This chain joins TRBV9 and TRBJ2-7, with 8 bases that match TRBD1. Germline-derived CDR1 and CDR2 are SGDLS and YYNGEE. This CDR3 comprises 13 residues. Trimming cost V 2 bases and J 6 bases; bases outside gene matches: 4. The DNA for the CDR3 is TGTGCCAGCAGCGTGGGACAGGAGGGCGAGCAGTACTTC. Protein sequence: CASSVGQEGEQYF.

The chain recombines TRBV2 with TRBJ1-5; D is ambiguous. The length of the CDR3 is 14 residues. V was shortened by 0 bases and J by 0 bases, with 3 bases between the two germline ends. From germline, CDR1 is SNHLY and CDR2 FYNNEI. Here the CDR3 DNA reads TGTGCCAGCAGTGAAGCTATTAGCAATCAGCCCCAGCATTTT. Amino acid sequence: CASSEAISNQPQHF.

The J gene is TRBJ2-1, the V gene TRBV20-1; weak D call: TRBD1 (6 bases). The germline V gene encodes CDR1 DFQATT and CDR2 SNEGSKA (reference sequence). V lost 3 bases and J 1 base, leaving 16 bases between the germline ends. The CDR3 has 16 amino acids. The CDR3 region is CSASNWDIPSYNEQFF. DNA for the CDR3: TGCAGTGCTAGTAATTGGGACATTCCTTCCTACAATGAGCAGTTCTTC.

J is TRBJ2-1 and V is TRBV19; D unresolved. Germline-derived CDR1 and CDR2 are LNHDA and SQIVND (reference sequence). The CDR3 has 13 residues. V lost 5 bases and J lost 1, with 6 bases in between. CDR3 region: CASSSGSYNEQFF. The CDR3 DNA reads TGTGCCAGTAGTTCTGGATCCTACAATGAGCAGTTCTTC.

The V gene is TRBV15, the J gene TRBJ2-7, with TRBD2 matching 9 bases. V lost 5 bases and J lost 0; bases outside the gene matches: 5. Germline values: CDR1 LNHNV, CDR2 YYDKDF (reference sequence). This CDR3 contains 15 residues. The CDR3 is CATSLAGVSSYEQYF. CDR3 DNA sequence: TGTGCCACCAGCTTAGCGGGAGTGAGCTCCTACGAGCAGTACTTC.

The chain employs TRBV4-3 and TRBJ2-7, with D maybe TRBD1 (6 bases). The CDR3 spans 15 residues. V shed 0 bases and J shed 7 bases, with 16 bases lying between them. Germline lookup yields CDR1 LGHNA and CDR2 YSLEER. The CDR3 spells CASSQDMRGIKEQYF. CDR3 coding DNA: TGCGCCAGCAGCCAAGATATGAGGGGGATTAAGGAGCAGTACTTC.

The rearrangement joins TRBV6-6 to TRBJ1-2; D possibly corresponds to TRBD1 (6 bases). The V end lost 6 bases, the J end lost 0 bases, and 14 bases lay between the germline ends. The germline V gene encodes CDR1 MNHNY and CDR2 SVGAGI (reference sequence). The CDR3 covers 15 residues. This CDR3 reads CASRSGQTTNYGYTF. The CDR3 nucleotides read TGTGCCAGCAGGTCAGGACAGACAACTAACTATGGCTACACCTTC.

The chain links TRBV6-5 to TRBJ1-6, with TRBD1 matching over 7 bases. In germline, CDR1 is MNHEY, CDR2 SVGAGI. The CDR3 has 14 amino acids. J was trimmed by 5 bases and V by 6 bases; bases with no gene match: 4. The CDR3 loop reads CASRFTGDNSPLHF. CDR3 in DNA: TGTGCCAGCAGATTCACAGGGGATAATTCACCCCTCCACTTT.

The chain has TRBV28 and TRBJ2-7, with no clear D. This CDR3 is 14 amino acids long. V lost 7 bases and J lost 8, with 21 bases in between. CDR1 is MDHEN and CDR2 is SYDVKM in the germline V gene. This CDR3 reads CASTTFAPGRQQYF. The DNA for the CDR3 is TGTGCCAGCACCACTTTTGCCCCCGGCAGGCAGCAGTACTTC.

This chain joins TRBV5-4 and TRBJ2-7; the match to TRBD1 covers 7 bases. The germline CDR1 and CDR2 sequences are SGHNT and YYREEE (reference sequence). Trimming cost V 4 bases and J 3 bases; bases outside gene matches: 4. This CDR3 is built from 13 residues. The CDR3 bases are TGTGCCAGCAGCCCGACAGGGAGCTACGAGCAGTACTTC. This codes for CASSPTGSYEQYF.

The gene calls are TRBV18 and TRBJ1-4; D ambiguous. This CDR3 contains 14 residues. Germline-derived CDR1 and CDR2 are KGHSH and LQKENI. The V end lost 3 bases, the J end lost 8 bases, and 13 bases lay between the germline ends. CDR3 sequence: CASSPEVLREKLFF. The CDR3 DNA reads TGTGCCAGCTCACCTGAGGTGTTAAGAGAAAAACTGTTTTTT.

This chain joins TRBV19 and TRBJ1-2; D gene uncertain. The V gene lost 3 bases and the J gene lost 6 bases, with 11 bases spanning the gap. CDR1 is LNHDA, CDR2 SQIVND, per germline (reference sequence). The CDR3 length is 13 residues. CDR3 coding DNA: TGTGCCAGTAGTATCGACACACGCGATGGCTACACCTTC. Amino acid sequence: CASSIDTRDGYTF.

The chain joins TRBV28 to TRBJ1-2; 9 positions match TRBD1. The CDR3 runs to 16 residues. J gave up 5 bases and V 5 bases, and 12 bases lay outside the gene matches. The germline V gene has CDR1 MDHEN and CDR2 SYDVKM. The CDR3 nucleotides are TGTGCCAGCAGTGTGGGGGCAGGACAGGGGAGTTATGGCTACACCTTC. Translating gives CASSVGAGQGSYGYTF.

This chain joins TRBV28 and TRBJ1-5, with D perhaps matching TRBD1 (6 bases). This CDR3 has 13 residues. Germline lookup yields CDR1 MDHEN and CDR2 SYDVKM. Trimming cost V 5 bases and J 5 bases, with 10 bases left between them. CDR3 DNA sequence: TGTGCCAGCAGTGGAAACAGGGATCAGCCCCAGCATTTT. This translates into CASSGNRDQPQHF.

This chain links TRBV24-1 with TRBJ1-2; D gene uncertain. Germline V gives CDR1 KGHDR, CDR2 SFDVKD. CDR3 size: 12 residues. V lost 0 bases, J lost 8 bases, and 6 bases lay in between. DNA of the CDR3: TGTGCCACCAGTGATTTGCATGGGGGCTACACCTTC. It specifies CATSDLHGGYTF.

This rearrangement joins TRBV4-3 to TRBJ1-1; D is perhaps TRBD1 (5 bases). This CDR3 is built from 14 residues. Per germline, CDR1 LGHNA and CDR2 YSLEER. With 0 bases removed from V and 3 bases from J, the gap between germline ends came to 8 bases. As DNA, the CDR3 is TGCGCCAGCAGCCAAGACTGGGGGGACACTGAAGCTTTCTTT. It yields the protein CASSQDWGDTEAFF.

The gene calls are TRBV3-1 (or the pseudogene TRBV3-2) and TRBJ1-4; TRBD1 matches 8 bases. This CDR3 is built from 13 residues. The J segment lost 9 bases and the V segment lost 6 bases, leaving 6 bases of the junction unmatched. Looked up from germline, CDR1 is LGHDT and CDR2 is YNNKEL (reference sequence). As DNA, the CDR3 is TGTGCCAGCAGGCTCGGACAGGGTCAAAAACTGTTTTTT. Its protein product is CASRLGQGQKLFF.

The sample holds a few counts of this clone. The J gene is TRBJ1-6, the V gene TRBV6-4; 7 bases map to TRBD1. Germline-derived CDR1 and CDR2 are MRHNA and SNTAGT. Trimming cost V 6 bases and J 1 base; bases outside gene matches: 6. The CDR3 consists of 16 residues. DNA of the CDR3: TGTGCCAGCAGGCCTCAGGGGGAATCCTATAATTCACCCCTCCACTTT. Residues: CASRPQGESYNSPLHF.

The V gene is TRBV11-1, the J gene TRBJ2-5; D call uncertain. The CDR3 is 12 residues long. CDR1 is SGHAT and CDR2 is FQDESV in the germline V gene (reference sequence). V lost 2 bases and J lost 0, with 1 base in between. CDR3 sequence reads: CASSLNQETQYF. DNA for the CDR3: TGTGCCAGCAGCTTAAACCAAGAGACCCAGTACTTC.

This chain links TRBV3-1 (or the pseudogene TRBV3-2) with TRBJ1-3; 7 nucleotides match TRBD1. Germline trimming cut 3 bases from V and 0 bases from J; bases unmatched to any gene: 17. This CDR3 has 20 residues. Germline lookup yields CDR1 LGHDT and CDR2 YNNKEL (reference sequence). CDR3 loop: CASSHHPGQGGTGSGNTIYF. In DNA form, the CDR3 reads TGTGCCAGCAGCCACCACCCCGGGCAGGGGGGGACTGGCTCTGGAAACACCATATATTTT.

The chain links TRBV18 to TRBJ1-3, with D hard to call. This CDR3 spans 13 amino acids. From germline, CDR1 is KGHSH and CDR2 LQKENI. The V and J ends lost 5 bases and 8 bases respectively, with 13 bases between them. CDR3 region: CASSSNTWDTIYF. DNA of the CDR3: TGTGCCAGCTCATCTAATACATGGGACACCATATATTTT.

The chain has TRBV10-3 and TRBJ2-3; 7 bases fit TRBD2. After removal of 11 bases from V and 3 bases from J, the junction contained 8 bases not matched to a gene. CDR1 and CDR2 (germline): ENHRY, SYGVKD. The CDR3 is made up of 13 amino acids. The CDR3 DNA reads as TGTGCCTCCGGGGCGGGAGAAACAGATACGCAGTATTTT. Translating gives CASGAGETDTQYF.

This sequence joins TRBV7-6 and TRBJ2-7; 8 bases map to TRBD1. This CDR3 has 16 amino acids. Germline V gene sequence: CDR1 SGHVS, CDR2 FNYEAQ. V trimming: 6 bases; J trimming: 1 base; junction bases outside the gene matches: 11. The CDR3 coding sequence is TGTGCCAGCAGTCCTAGGGATAGGACAGGGTCCTACGAGCAGTACTTC. It encodes CASSPRDRTGSYEQYF.

The chain combines TRBV7-9 with TRBJ1-1, with TRBD1 as a possible D gene (5 bases). CDR1 is SEHNR and CDR2 is FQNEAQ in the germline V gene (reference sequence). The V end lost 4 bases, the J end lost 7 bases, and 16 bases lay between the germline ends. The CDR3 runs to 14 residues. The CDR3 sequence: CASSSTAPTHEAFF. The CDR3 region has the DNA TGTGCCAGCAGCTCGACAGCCCCTACCCATGAAGCTTTCTTT.

The J gene is TRBJ2-7, the V gene TRBV27, with D hard to call. Germline loops: CDR1 MNHEY, CDR2 SMNVEV (reference sequence). Deletions cut 5 bases from V and 4 bases from J, with 12 bases between. The CDR3 consists of 13 residues. Here the CDR3 DNA reads TGTGCCAGCAGTACAGCATTCGTTTACGAGCAGTACTTC. Protein sequence: CASSTAFVYEQYF.